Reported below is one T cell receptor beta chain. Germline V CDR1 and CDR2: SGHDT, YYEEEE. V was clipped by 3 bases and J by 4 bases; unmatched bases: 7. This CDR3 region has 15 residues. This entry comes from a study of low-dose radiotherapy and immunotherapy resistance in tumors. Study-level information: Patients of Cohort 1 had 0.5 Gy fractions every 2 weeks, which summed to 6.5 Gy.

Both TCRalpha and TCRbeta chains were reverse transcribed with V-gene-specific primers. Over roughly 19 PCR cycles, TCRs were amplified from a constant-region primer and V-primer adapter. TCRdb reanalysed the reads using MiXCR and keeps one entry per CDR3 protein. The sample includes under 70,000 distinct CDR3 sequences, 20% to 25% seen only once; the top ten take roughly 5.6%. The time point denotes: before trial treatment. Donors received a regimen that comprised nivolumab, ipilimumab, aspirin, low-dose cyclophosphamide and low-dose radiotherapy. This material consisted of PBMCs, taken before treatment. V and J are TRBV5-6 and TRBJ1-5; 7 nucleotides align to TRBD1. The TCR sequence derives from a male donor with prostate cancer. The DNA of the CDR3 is TGTGCCAGCAGCTACCAGCAGGGGGGAAATCAGCCCCAGCATTTT. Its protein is CASSYQQGGNQPQHF.